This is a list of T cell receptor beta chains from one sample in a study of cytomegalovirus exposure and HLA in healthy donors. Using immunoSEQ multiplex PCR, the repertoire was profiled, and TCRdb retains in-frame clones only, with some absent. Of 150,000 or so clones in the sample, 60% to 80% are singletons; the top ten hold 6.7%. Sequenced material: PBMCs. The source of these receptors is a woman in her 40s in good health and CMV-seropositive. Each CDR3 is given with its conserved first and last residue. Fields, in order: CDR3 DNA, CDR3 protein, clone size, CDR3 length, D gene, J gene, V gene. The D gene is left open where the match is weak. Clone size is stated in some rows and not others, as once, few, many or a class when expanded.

TGCGCCAGCAGCTCCGGGACAGGGGGCCTGGGGAACACTGAAGCTTTCTTT CASSSGTGGLGNTEAFF . 17 TRBD1 TRBJ1-1 TRBV5-1
TGTGCCAGTAGTGAAACAGGGGGCTACGAGCAGTACTTC CASSETGGYEQYF . 13 TRBD1 TRBJ2-7 TRBV19
TGTGCCAGCAGTGAAGTAAACCTCAGGGCCGGGGAGCTGTTTTTT CASSEVNLRAGELFF . 15 . TRBJ2-2 TRBV6-1
TGCGCCAGCAGCCAGAGAGACACCGCAACTAATGAAAAACTGTTTTTT CASSQRDTATNEKLFF . 16 . TRBJ1-4 TRBV5-1
TGTGCCAGCAGCCCCCCCTCGGGGGGCCCCACCGGGGAGCTGTTTTTT CASSPPSGGPTGELFF . 16 . TRBJ2-2 TRBV7-7
TGTGCCAGCTCCTGGGGGGGTGCAGATACGCAGTATTTT CASSWGGADTQYF . 13 TRBD2 TRBJ2-3 TRBV27
TGCGCCAGCAGTGATTTACAGGTTCTCTCCTACGAGCAGTACTTC CASSDLQVLSYEQYF . 15 . TRBJ2-7 TRBV10-2
TGTGCCATCACCGCGGGGGGGTTTTCAAACACTGAAGCTTTCTTT CAITAGGFSNTEAFF . 15 . TRBJ1-1 TRBV10-3
TGTGCCAGCAGCTATTCCGGGACTGAAAGTAATGAGCAGTTCTTC CASSYSGTESNEQFF few 15 . TRBJ2-1 TRBV9
TGCGCCAGCAGCCCCACAGAGAACACTGAAGCTTTCTTT CASSPTENTEAFF . 13 . TRBJ1-1 TRBV4-1
TGTGCCAGCAGCGAGCGGGACGGCAGCACAGATACGCAGTATTTT CASSERDGSTDTQYF . 15 TRBD2 TRBJ2-3 TRBV9
TGTGCCAGCAGAGCTGGGGCAGTCACTGGCTACACCTTC CASRAGAVTGYTF . 13 . TRBJ1-2 TRBV28
TGCGCCAGCAGCCAAGCGGCAGGTATAAACCAGCCCCAGCATTTT CASSQAAGINQPQHF few 15 . TRBJ1-5 TRBV4-1
TGTGCCAGCACCTCCTTTTTACCGGGCACAGATACGCAGTATTTT CASTSFLPGTDTQYF once 15 . TRBJ2-3 TRBV11-2
TGTGCCAGCAGGGGGGCGGAGAACACTGAAGCTTTCTTT CASRGAENTEAFF . 13 . TRBJ1-1 TRBV7-3
TGTGCCAGCCGCAGCTCCTACGAGCAGTACTTC CASRSSYEQYF few 11 . TRBJ2-7 TRBV6-5
TGCGCCAGCAGTCGTGCAGGGTTTAGCAATCAGCCCCAGCATTTT CASSRAGFSNQPQHF . 15 . TRBJ1-5 TRBV23-1
TGCGCCAGCAGCCCGGGTAGCGGGGGGGCGCCAGATACGCAGTATTTT CASSPGSGGAPDTQYF . 16 TRBD2 TRBJ2-3 TRBV5-1
TGTGCCAGCAGTGGATTGGGCGAGCAGTACTTC CASSGLGEQYF once 11 . TRBJ2-7 TRBV6-6
TGTGCCAGCAGCCCAGGAGGGCTAGCGGGGGGGAGCACAGATACGCAGTATTTT CASSPGGLAGGSTDTQYF . 18 TRBD2 TRBJ2-3 TRBV7-9
TGTGCCAGCAGCCCGGGACAGGTAACCGGGGAGCTGTTTTTT CASSPGQVTGELFF . 14 TRBD1 TRBJ2-2 TRBV6-5
TGTGCCAGCAGTGAAGACACTAGCCAGCAGTTCTTC CASSEDTSQQFF . 12 . TRBJ2-1 TRBV2
TGTGCCAGCAGTGGACTAGAAGAGACCCAGTACTTC CASSGLEETQYF . 12 . TRBJ2-5 TRBV2
TGTGCTAGTGGTTTCTGGGACACCAGCACAGATACGCAGTATTTT CASGFWDTSTDTQYF . 15 . TRBJ2-3 TRBV12-5
TGTGCCAGCTCACAACAGCCGAACACTGAAGCTTTCTTT CASSQQPNTEAFF . 13 . TRBJ1-1 TRBV18
TGTGCCAGCTCAACCGCAGACAGGGGGATAAACTATGGCTACACCTTC CASSTADRGINYGYTF . 16 TRBD1 TRBJ1-2 TRBV18
TGTGCCAGCTCCCGGGACAGGGGGTCAATCACAGATACGCAGTATTTT CASSRDRGSITDTQYF once 16 TRBD1 TRBJ2-3 TRBV18